This TCR beta chain was documented in a study of blood T cell repertoires in COVID-19. Sequenced by immunoSEQ multiplex PCR; TCRdb stores in-frame clones only, minus some. The sample lists nearly 110,000 clones; less than 80% were seen once. This clone was seen only a few times. V was pared by 7 bases and J by 1 base, with 2 bases of the junction left unmatched. The V gene's germline CDR1 is SQVTM and CDR2 ANQGSEA. The length of the CDR3 is 13 residues. The chain employs TRBV29-1 and TRBJ2-1; 9 bases line up with TRBD2. The sequenced material came from peripheral blood. This receptor was obtained from a man older than 75 with COVID-19, enrolled during active disease. CDR3 DNA sequence: TGCAGCGGCCTAGCGGGGTCCTACAATGAGCAGTTCTTC. Translation: CSGLAGSYNEQFF.